These T cell receptor beta chains were read from a single sample in a study of shared clonotypes between healthy human individuals. Measured with immunoSEQ multiplex PCR; TCRdb has only the in-frame clones, and not every one. The sample gives under 1,100,000 clones, roughly 80% of which show up once; 1.2% to 1.5% is in the top ten. Sequencing was carried out using memory CD4+ T cells sorted from blood. The receptors shown here come from a man aged 18 to 35 in good health. Both conserved end residues are part of each CDR3. A D gene is named only where the DNA matches it firmly. Clone size, where shown, is once, few, many, or a class for clones that have expanded.

d_call clone_size j_call v_call cdr3_aa cdr3_nt
NA few TRBJ1-6 TRBV6-6 CASVSAGTNSPLHF TGTGCCAGTGTATCCGCAGGGACCAATTCACCCCTCCACTTT
NA NA TRBJ2-7 TRBV21-1 CASSPRDRVVGEQYF TGTGCCAGCAGCCCCCGGGACAGGGTCGTAGGCGAGCAGTACTTC
TRBD1 NA TRBJ2-2 TRBV4-3 CASSLQSGTGSGELFF TGCGCCAGCAGCCTACAATCCGGGACAGGGTCCGGGGAGCTGTTTTTT
TRBD2 NA TRBJ2-5 TRBV5-4 CASSLTSGGSNQETQYF TGTGCCAGCAGCTTGACTAGCGGGGGATCAAACCAAGAGACCCAGTACTTC
TRBD1 NA TRBJ2-5 TRBV7-8 CASSTGTGQETQYF TGTGCCAGCAGCACAGGGACAGGCCAAGAGACCCAGTACTTC
TRBD2 NA TRBJ2-6 TRBV11-3 CASSSGGGSPSGANVLTF TGTGCCAGCAGTTCCGGGGGGGGCAGCCCCTCTGGGGCCAACGTCCTGACTTTC
NA NA TRBJ2-5 TRBV30 CAWSTRRWGETQYF TGTGCCTGGAGTACCAGACGGTGGGGGGAGACCCAGTACTTC
TRBD1 NA TRBJ2-7 TRBV5-1 CASRVWTGLAYEQYF TGCGCCAGCCGGGTTTGGACAGGGTTAGCCTACGAGCAGTACTTC
TRBD1 NA TRBJ2-6 TRBV4-3 CASSQGRGWNSGANVLTF TGCGCCAGCAGCCAAGGCAGGGGGTGGAATTCTGGGGCCAACGTCCTGACTTTC
TRBD2 NA TRBJ2-1 TRBV2 CASSLSPSLAGGLNEQFF TGTGCCAGCAGTCTATCACCATCACTAGCGGGGGGCCTCAATGAGCAGTTCTTC
TRBD1 NA TRBJ1-1 TRBV6-1 CASSWDRGRNTEAFF TGTGCCAGCAGTTGGGACAGGGGGAGGAACACTGAAGCTTTCTTT
NA NA TRBJ1-4 TRBV25-1 CASSNQGVSEKLFF TGTGCCAGCAGTAACCAGGGAGTTTCTGAAAAACTGTTTTTT
NA few TRBJ1-5 TRBV6-1 CATLHSNQPQHF TGTGCCACCCTACATAGCAATCAGCCCCAGCATTTT
NA NA TRBJ1-2 TRBV4-1 CASSPSGGLGNYGYTF TGCGCCAGCAGCCCATCCGGGGGACTGGGGAACTATGGCTACACCTTC
TRBD2 NA TRBJ2-7 TRBV6-6 CASSPTRREVHEQYF TGTGCCAGCAGTCCCACTAGGCGGGAGGTCCACGAGCAGTACTTC
TRBD2 once TRBJ2-7 TRBV5-4 CASSSGLAGSSYEQYF TGTGCCAGCAGCTCGGGACTAGCGGGTAGCTCCTACGAGCAGTACTTC
TRBD2 NA TRBJ2-1 TRBV18 CASSREVAGEQFF TGTGCCAGCTCACGAGAAGTAGCGGGTGAGCAGTTCTTC
NA NA TRBJ2-7 TRBV28 CASRWTGDYEQYF TGTGCCAGCAGGTGGACCGGGGACTACGAGCAGTACTTC
NA NA TRBJ1-1 TRBV2 CASSAQGYTEAFF TGTGCCAGCAGTGCGCAGGGTTACACTGAAGCTTTCTTT
NA NA TRBJ1-4 TRBV18 CASSSQNREKLFF TGTGCCAGCTCATCGCAAAACAGGGAAAAACTGTTTTTT
NA NA TRBJ2-5 TRBV27 CASSRWGAQETQYF TGTGCCAGCAGTCGCTGGGGGGCTCAAGAGACCCAGTACTTC
NA few TRBJ1-6 TRBV11-2 CASSRGGGGSPLHF TGTGCCAGCAGCCGGGGAGGGGGAGGATCACCCCTCCACTTT
NA many TRBJ2-5 TRBV5-4 CASSLDRQETQYF TGTGCCAGCAGCTTGGACAGACAAGAGACCCAGTACTTC
NA NA TRBJ2-1 TRBV7-9 CASSQGRTRGHEQFF TGTGCCAGCAGTCAAGGGAGGACTCGAGGCCATGAGCAGTTCTTC
TRBD1 NA TRBJ2-7 TRBV4-3 CASSQVGQGDYEQYF TGCGCCAGCAGCCAAGTCGGCCAGGGGGACTACGAGCAGTACTTC
NA once TRBJ1-1 TRBV29-1 CSAIPDGKNTEAFF TGCAGCGCGATTCCGGATGGGAAGAACACTGAAGCTTTCTTT
NA NA TRBJ2-1 TRBV11-3 CASSLSGSSSYNEQFF TGTGCCAGCAGCTTATCCGGGAGTAGCTCCTACAATGAGCAGTTCTTC
TRBD1 NA TRBJ1-4 TRBV5-1 CASSLMSGQGAEKLFF TGCGCCAGCAGCTTGATGTCGGGACAGGGGGCTGAAAAACTGTTTTTT
NA few TRBJ2-2 TRBV5-1 CASSLLQGTGELFF TGCGCCAGCAGCCTTCTACAGGGAACCGGGGAGCTGTTTTTT
TRBD1 NA TRBJ2-2 TRBV19 CASSNKPGQGFTGELFF TGTGCCAGTAGTAATAAACCGGGACAGGGATTTACCGGGGAGCTGTTTTTT
TRBD1 NA TRBJ2-3 TRBV2 CASKGTGGTDTQYF TGTGCCAGCAAGGGGACAGGGGGCACAGATACGCAGTATTTT
TRBD2 few TRBJ2-7 TRBV2 CASSDGISGGAQEQYF TGTGCCAGCAGTGACGGTATTAGCGGGGGGGCCCAAGAGCAGTACTTC
NA NA TRBJ1-1 TRBV5-1 CASSLQGRTEAFF TGCGCCAGCAGCTTGCAGGGTCGGACTGAAGCTTTCTTT
NA NA TRBJ1-5 TRBV7-2 CASSLGGFGNQPQHF TGTGCCAGCAGCTTAGGAGGATTTGGCAATCAGCCCCAGCATTTT
TRBD1 once TRBJ2-7 TRBV6-1 CASRGSGTGPYEQYF TGTGCCAGCAGGGGCTCCGGGACAGGACCCTACGAGCAGTACTTC
NA NA TRBJ1-2 TRBV6-1 CASSEAGSLYGYTF TGTGCCAGCAGTGAAGCGGGAAGCCTCTATGGCTACACCTTC
NA NA TRBJ2-1 TRBV5-1 CASRREGNEQFF TGCGCCAGCAGGAGGGAAGGCAATGAGCAGTTCTTC
TRBD1 NA TRBJ2-5 TRBV4-1 CASSPRQGVGLETQYF TGCGCCAGCAGCCCTCGACAGGGAGTGGGCTTGGAGACCCAGTACTTC
NA NA TRBJ2-3 TRBV2 CASSDDGEAIKDTQYF TGTGCCAGCAGTGACGATGGCGAGGCGATTAAAGATACGCAGTATTTT
NA few TRBJ1-1 TRBV20-1 CSARGARAFF TGCAGTGCTAGAGGGGCGAGAGCTTTCTTT
TRBD1 NA TRBJ1-1 TRBV19 CASMGQLNTEAFF TGTGCCAGTATGGGACAGTTGAACACTGAAGCTTTCTTT
NA NA TRBJ1-3 TRBV10-3 CAISESGFTTGNTIYF TGTGCCATCAGTGAGTCGGGATTTACCACTGGAAACACCATATATTTT
NA NA TRBJ1-5 TRBV10-3 CAIRDDRNQPQHF TGTGCCATCAGGGATGACAGGAATCAGCCCCAGCATTTT
TRBD1 NA TRBJ1-5 TRBV10-3 CAISESGTGGGKPQHF TGTGCCATCAGTGAGTCCGGGACAGGGGGGGGCAAGCCCCAGCATTTT
NA NA TRBJ1-2 TRBV27 CASSSTGYGYTF TGTGCCAGCAGTTCCACAGGCTATGGCTACACCTTC
NA many TRBJ2-2 TRBV11-2 CASSLTRAPRGPGELFF TGTGCCAGCAGCTTAACGCGGGCCCCGCGCGGCCCCGGGGAGCTGTTTTTT
NA NA TRBJ2-7 TRBV11-2 CASSLAPGSYEQYF TGTGCCAGCAGCTTAGCGCCGGGGTCCTACGAGCAGTACTTC
TRBD1 NA TRBJ1-2 TRBV7-2 CASSLAGGQGALGYTF TGTGCCAGCAGCTTGGCCGGAGGACAGGGGGCGCTTGGCTACACCTTC
TRBD1 NA TRBJ1-2 TRBV9 CASSPLLQGAWGYTF TGTGCCAGCAGCCCGCTCCTACAGGGGGCTTGGGGCTACACCTTC
NA few TRBJ1-1 TRBV7-9 CASSSLRNTEAFF TGTGCCAGCAGCTCACTCAGGAACACTGAAGCTTTCTTT
TRBD1 once TRBJ1-5 TRBV19 CASRDLQGNQPQHF TGTGCCAGTAGGGACTTACAGGGGAATCAGCCCCAGCATTTT
NA NA TRBJ2-1 TRBV6-6 CASCWGLGGMGEQFF TGTGCCAGCTGCTGGGGACTAGGGGGCATGGGTGAGCAGTTCTTC